This TCR beta chain stems from a study of blood T cell repertoires in COVID-19. The CDR3 covers 15 residues. The germline V gene encodes CDR1 MNHEY and CDR2 SMNVEV (reference sequence). J lost 5 bases, V lost 3 bases, and 7 bases had no gene match. Produced via immunoSEQ multiplex PCR; TCRdb's table is partial and in-frame only. The table shows about 150,000 clones, with about 80% occurring only once. Sequencing was done on a sample of peripheral blood. The source of this sequence is a man in his 70s with acute or convalescent COVID-19. The V and J genes are TRBV27 and TRBJ2-3, with 8 bases lining up with TRBD2. CDR3 loop: CASSFAGGARDTQYF. The CDR3 nucleotides read TGTGCCAGCAGTTTTGCCGGGGGGGCCAGAGATACGCAGTATTTT.